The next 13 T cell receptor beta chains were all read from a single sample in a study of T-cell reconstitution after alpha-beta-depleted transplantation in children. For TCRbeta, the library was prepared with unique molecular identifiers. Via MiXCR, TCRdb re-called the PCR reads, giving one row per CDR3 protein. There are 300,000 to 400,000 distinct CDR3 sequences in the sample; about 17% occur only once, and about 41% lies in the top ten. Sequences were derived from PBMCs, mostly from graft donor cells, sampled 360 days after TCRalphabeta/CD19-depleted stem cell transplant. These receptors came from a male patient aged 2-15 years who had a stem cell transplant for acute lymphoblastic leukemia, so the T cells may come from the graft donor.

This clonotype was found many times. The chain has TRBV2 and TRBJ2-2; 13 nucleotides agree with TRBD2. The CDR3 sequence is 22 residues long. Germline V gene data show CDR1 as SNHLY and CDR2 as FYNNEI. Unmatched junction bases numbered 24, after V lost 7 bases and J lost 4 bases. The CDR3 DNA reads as TGTGCCAGCAATGCAATGACAGTTAGACTAGCGGGAGGCCTCCCCCCCACCGGGGAGCTGTTTTTT. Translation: CASNAMTVRLAGGLPPTGELFF.

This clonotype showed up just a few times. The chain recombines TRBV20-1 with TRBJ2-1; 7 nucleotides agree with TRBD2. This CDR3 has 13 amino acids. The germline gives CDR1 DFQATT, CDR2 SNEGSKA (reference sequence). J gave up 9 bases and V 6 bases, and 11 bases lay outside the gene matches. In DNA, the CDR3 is TGCAGTGCCCTAGGACTAGATACGGGTGAGCAGTTCTTC. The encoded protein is CSALGLDTGEQFF.

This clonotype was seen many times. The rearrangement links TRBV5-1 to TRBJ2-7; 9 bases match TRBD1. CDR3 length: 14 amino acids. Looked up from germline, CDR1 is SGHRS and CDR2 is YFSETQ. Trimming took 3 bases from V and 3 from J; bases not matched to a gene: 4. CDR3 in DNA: TGCGCCAGCAGCTATACAGGGGGCGTCTACGAGCAGTACTTC. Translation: CASSYTGGVYEQYF.

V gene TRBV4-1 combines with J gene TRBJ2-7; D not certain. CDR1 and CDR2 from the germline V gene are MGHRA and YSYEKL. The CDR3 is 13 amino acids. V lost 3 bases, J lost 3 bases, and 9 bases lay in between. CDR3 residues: CASSHVMGYEQYF. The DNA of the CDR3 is TGCGCCAGCAGCCATGTCATGGGCTACGAGCAGTACTTC.

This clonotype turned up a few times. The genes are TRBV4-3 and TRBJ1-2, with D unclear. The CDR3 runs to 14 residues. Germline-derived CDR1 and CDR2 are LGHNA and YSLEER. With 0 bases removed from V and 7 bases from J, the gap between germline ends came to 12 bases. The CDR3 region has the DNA TGCGCCAGCAGCCAAGATAGAGCAGGCGTTGGCTACACCTTC. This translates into CASSQDRAGVGYTF.

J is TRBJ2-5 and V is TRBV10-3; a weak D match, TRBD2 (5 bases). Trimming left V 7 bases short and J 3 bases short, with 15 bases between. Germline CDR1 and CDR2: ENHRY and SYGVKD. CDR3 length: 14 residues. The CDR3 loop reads CAIKEEMGKETQYF. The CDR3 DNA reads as TGTGCCATCAAGGAGGAAATGGGCAAAGAGACCCAGTACTTC.

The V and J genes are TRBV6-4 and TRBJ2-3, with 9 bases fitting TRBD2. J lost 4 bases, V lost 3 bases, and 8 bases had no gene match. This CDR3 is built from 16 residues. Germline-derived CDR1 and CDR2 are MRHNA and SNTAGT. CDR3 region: CASSEFAGGPPDTQYF. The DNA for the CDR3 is TGTGCCAGCAGTGAATTCGCGGGAGGGCCCCCAGATACGCAGTATTTT.

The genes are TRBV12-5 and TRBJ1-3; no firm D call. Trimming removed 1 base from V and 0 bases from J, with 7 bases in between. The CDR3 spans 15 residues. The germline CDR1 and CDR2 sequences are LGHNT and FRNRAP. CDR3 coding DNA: TGTGCTAGTGGTTTGGGGGTCTCCTCTGGAAACACCATATATTTT. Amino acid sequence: CASGLGVSSGNTIYF.

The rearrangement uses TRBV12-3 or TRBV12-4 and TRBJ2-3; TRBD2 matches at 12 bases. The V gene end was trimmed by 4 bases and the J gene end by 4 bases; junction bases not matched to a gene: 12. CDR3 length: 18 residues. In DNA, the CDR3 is TGTGCCAGCAGTTCTCACCCCGGGCTAGCGGGAGGGGCAGATACGCAGTATTTT. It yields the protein CASSSHPGLAGGADTQYF.

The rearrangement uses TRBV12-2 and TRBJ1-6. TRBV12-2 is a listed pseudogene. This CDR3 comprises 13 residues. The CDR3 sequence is CASRLGGRIQAHF. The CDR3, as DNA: TGTGCAAGTCGCTTAGGAGGCAGGATCCAAGCCCACTTT.

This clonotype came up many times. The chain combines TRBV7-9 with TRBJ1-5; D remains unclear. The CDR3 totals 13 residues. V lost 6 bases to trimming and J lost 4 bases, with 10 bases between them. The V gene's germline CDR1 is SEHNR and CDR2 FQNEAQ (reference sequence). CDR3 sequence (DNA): TGTGCCAGCAGTTTATCGGGGAATCAGCCCCAGCATTTT. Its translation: CASSLSGNQPQHF.

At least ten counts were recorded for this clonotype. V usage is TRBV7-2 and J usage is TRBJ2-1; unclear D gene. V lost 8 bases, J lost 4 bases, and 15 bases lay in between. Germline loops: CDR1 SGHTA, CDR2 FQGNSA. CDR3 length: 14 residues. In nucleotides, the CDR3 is TGTGCCAGCGTGGCAGCCCCATATTACAATGAGCAGTTCTTC. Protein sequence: CASVAAPYYNEQFF.

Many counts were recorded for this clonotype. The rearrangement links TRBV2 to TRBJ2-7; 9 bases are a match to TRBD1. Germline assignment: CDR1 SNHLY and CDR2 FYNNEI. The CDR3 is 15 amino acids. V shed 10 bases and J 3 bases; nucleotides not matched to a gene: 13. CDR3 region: CATLGPGTGNYEQYF. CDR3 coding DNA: TGTGCCACTCTGGGCCCAGGGACAGGGAACTACGAGCAGTACTTC.